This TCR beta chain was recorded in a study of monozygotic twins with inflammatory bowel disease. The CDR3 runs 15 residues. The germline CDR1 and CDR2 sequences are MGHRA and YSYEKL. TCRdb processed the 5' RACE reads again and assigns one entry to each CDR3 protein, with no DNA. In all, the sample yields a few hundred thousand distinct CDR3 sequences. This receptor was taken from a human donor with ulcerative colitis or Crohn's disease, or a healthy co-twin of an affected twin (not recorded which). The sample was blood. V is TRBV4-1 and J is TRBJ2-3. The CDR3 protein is CASSQDQNSPDTQYF.